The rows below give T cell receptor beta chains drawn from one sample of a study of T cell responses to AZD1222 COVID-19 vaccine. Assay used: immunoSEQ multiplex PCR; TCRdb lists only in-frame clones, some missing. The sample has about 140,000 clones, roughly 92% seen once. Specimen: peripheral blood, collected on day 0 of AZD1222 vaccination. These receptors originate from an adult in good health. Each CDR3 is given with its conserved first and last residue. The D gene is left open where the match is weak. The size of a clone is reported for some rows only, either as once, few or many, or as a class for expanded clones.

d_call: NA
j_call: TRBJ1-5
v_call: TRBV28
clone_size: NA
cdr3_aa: CASEPGGGHVSNQPQHF
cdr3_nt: TGTGCCAGCGAACCCGGAGGGGGACACGTTAGCAATCAGCCCCAGCATTTT

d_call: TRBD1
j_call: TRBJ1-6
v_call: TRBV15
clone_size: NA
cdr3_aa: CATSSPGTGRNSPLHF
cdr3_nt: TGTGCCACCAGCAGTCCCGGGACAGGACGAAATTCACCCCTCCACTTT

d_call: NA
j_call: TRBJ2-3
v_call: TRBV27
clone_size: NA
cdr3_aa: CASSPRRTDTQYF
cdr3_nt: TGTGCCAGCAGTCCTCGGCGCACAGATACGCAGTATTTT

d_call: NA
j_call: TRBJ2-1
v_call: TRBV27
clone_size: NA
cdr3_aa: CASSLSNEQFF
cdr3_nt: TGTGCCAGCAGTTTAAGTAATGAGCAGTTCTTC

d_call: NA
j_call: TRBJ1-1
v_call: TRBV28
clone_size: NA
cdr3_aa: CASTPTRGRGHTEAFF
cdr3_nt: TGTGCCAGCACCCCCACTCGGGGCCGGGGGCACACTGAAGCTTTCTTT

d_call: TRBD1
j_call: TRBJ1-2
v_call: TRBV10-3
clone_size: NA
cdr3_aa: CAISAHLWTGTYTF
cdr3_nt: TGTGCCATCAGTGCCCACCTCTGGACAGGAACCTACACCTTC

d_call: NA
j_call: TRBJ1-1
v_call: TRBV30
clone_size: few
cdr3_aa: CAWSVDRPNTEAFF
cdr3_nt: TGTGCCTGGAGTGTAGACAGGCCGAACACTGAAGCTTTCTTT

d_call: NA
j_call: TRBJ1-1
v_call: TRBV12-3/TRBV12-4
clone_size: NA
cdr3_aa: CASSPENTEAFF
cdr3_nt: TGTGCCAGCAGTCCCGAAAACACTGAAGCTTTCTTT

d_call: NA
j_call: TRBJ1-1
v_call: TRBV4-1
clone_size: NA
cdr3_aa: CASSHRNTEAFF
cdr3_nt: TGCGCCAGCAGCCATAGGAACACTGAAGCTTTCTTT

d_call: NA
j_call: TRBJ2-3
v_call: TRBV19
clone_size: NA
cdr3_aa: CASSISPGGAGTDTQYF
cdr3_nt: TGTGCCAGTAGTATATCCCCCGGGGGCGCCGGCACAGATACGCAGTATTTT

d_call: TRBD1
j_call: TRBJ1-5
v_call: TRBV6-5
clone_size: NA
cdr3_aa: CASILGGLGNQPQHF
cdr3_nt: TGTGCCAGCATTTTAGGGGGCTTGGGCAATCAGCCCCAGCATTTT

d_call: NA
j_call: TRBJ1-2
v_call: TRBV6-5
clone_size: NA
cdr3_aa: CASSPSGESRGYTF
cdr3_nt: TGTGCCAGCAGTCCCTCGGGAGAGTCACGAGGCTACACCTTC

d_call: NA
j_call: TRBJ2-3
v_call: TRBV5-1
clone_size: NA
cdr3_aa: CASRPSDTDTQYF
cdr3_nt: TGCGCCAGCAGGCCGTCTGACACAGATACGCAGTATTTT

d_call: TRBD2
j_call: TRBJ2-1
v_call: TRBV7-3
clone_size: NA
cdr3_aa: CASSLAPTGTSANNEQFF
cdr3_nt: TGTGCCAGCAGCTTAGCCCCGACCGGGACTAGCGCGAACAATGAGCAGTTCTTC

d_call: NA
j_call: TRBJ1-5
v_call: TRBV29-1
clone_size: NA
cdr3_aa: CSVPQGPGQPQHF
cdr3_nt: TGCAGCGTCCCACAGGGCCCTGGCCAGCCCCAGCATTTT

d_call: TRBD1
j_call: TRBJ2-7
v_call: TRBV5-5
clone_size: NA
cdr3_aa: CASSLAGQGFEQYF
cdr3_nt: TGTGCCAGCAGCTTGGCGGGACAGGGGTTCGAGCAGTACTTC

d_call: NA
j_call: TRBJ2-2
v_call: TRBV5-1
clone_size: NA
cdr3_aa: CASSYASGSSGELFF
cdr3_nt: TGCGCCAGCAGCTACGCCTCAGGGTCGTCCGGGGAGCTGTTTTTT

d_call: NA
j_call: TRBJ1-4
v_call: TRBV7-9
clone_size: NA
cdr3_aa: CASSSNRARTNEKLFF
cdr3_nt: TGTGCCAGCAGCTCTAACAGGGCGAGGACTAATGAAAAACTGTTTTTT

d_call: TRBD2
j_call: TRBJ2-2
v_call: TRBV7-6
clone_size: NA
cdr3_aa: CASSLRLAAGTGELFF
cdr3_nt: TGTGCCAGCAGCCTTAGACTAGCCGCGGGCACCGGGGAGCTGTTTTTT

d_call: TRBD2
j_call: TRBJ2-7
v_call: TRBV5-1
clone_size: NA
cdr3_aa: CASSPAGGLSYEQYF
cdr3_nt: TGCGCCAGCAGCCCAGCGGGGGGGCTCTCCTACGAGCAGTACTTC

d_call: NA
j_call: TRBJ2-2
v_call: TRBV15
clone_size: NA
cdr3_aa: CATSRDQPSGGELFF
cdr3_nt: TGTGCCACCAGCAGAGATCAGCCATCCGGCGGGGAGCTGTTTTTT

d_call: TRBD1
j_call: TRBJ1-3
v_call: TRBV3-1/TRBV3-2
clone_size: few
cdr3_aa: CASSQDYRTGTGGNTIYF
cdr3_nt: TGTGCCAGCAGCCAAGATTACCGTACAGGGACAGGTGGAAACACCATATATTTT

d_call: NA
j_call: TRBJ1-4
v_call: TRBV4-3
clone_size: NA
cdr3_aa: CASSQSYPGHGVEEKLFF
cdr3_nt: TGCGCCAGCAGCCAATCCTACCCGGGCCATGGGGTAGAGGAAAAACTGTTTTTT

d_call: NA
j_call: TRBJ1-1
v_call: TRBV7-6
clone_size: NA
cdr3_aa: CASSSQPTEVGNTEAFF
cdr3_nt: TGTGCCAGCAGCTCTCAGCCGACCGAGGTAGGGAACACTGAAGCTTTCTTT

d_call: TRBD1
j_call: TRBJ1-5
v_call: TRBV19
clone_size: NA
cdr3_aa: CASSIEQGGQHF
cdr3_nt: TGTGCCAGTAGTATTGAACAGGGGGGACAGCATTTT

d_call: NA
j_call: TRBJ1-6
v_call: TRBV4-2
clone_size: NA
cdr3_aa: CASSPKAESRNSPLHF
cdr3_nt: TGTGCCAGCAGCCCAAAGGCAGAATCCCGCAATTCACCCCTCCACTTT

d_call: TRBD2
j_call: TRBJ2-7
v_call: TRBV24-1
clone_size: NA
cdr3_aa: CATSDASGDSGNF
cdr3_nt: TGTGCCACCAGTGATGCGAGCGGGGACTCAGGGAACTTC

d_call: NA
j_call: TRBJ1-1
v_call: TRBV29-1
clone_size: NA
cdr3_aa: CSVRQGYFTEAFF
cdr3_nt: TGCAGCGTCCGGCAGGGATATTTCACTGAAGCTTTCTTT

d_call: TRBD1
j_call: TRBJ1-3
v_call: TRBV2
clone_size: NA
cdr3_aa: CASRPTRTGAHSGNTIYF
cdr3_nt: TGTGCCAGCAGGCCTACCCGGACAGGGGCTCATTCTGGAAACACCATATATTTT

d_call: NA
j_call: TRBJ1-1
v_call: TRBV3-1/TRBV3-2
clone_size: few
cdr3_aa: CASSWGSGGHTEAFF
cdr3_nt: TGTGCCAGCAGCTGGGGATCAGGCGGGCACACTGAAGCTTTCTTT

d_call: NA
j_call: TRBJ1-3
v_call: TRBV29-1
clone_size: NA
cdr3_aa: CSVDAGAGNTIYF
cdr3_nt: TGCAGCGTTGACGCTGGGGCAGGAAACACCATATATTTT

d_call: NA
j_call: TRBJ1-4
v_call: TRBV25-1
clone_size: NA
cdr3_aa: CVSSEGREKLFF
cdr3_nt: TGTGTCAGCAGTGAAGGGAGGGAAAAACTGTTTTTT

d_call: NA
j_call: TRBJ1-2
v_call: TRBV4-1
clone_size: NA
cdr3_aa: CASSQDWGAGYTF
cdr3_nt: TGCGCCAGCAGCCAAGATTGGGGGGCCGGCTACACCTTC

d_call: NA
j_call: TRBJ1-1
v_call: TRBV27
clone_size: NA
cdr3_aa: CASSLGGGTEAFF
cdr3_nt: TGTGCCAGCAGTTTGGGGGGCGGCACTGAAGCTTTCTTT

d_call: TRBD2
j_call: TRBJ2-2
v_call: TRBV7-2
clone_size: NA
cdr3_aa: CASSQYPWTSGRGGELFF
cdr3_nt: TGTGCCAGCAGCCAATATCCATGGACTAGCGGGAGAGGGGGGGAGCTGTTTTTT

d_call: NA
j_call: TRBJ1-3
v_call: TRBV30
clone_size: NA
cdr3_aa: CAWSRPGLSGNTIYF
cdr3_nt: TGTGCCTGGAGCCGACCCGGCCTCTCTGGAAACACCATATATTTT

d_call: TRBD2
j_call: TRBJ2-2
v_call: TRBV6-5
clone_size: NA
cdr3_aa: CASRAGLAGAGELFF
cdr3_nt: TGTGCCAGCAGGGCGGGACTAGCGGGAGCCGGGGAGCTGTTTTTT

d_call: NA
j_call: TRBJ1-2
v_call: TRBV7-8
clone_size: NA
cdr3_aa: CASSPPEQVGYGYTF
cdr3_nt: TGTGCCAGCAGCCCCCCGGAGCAGGTGGGCTATGGCTACACCTTC

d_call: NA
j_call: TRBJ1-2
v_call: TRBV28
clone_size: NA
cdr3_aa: CASSPTRGEGGYTF
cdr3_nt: TGTGCCAGCAGCCCCACCCGGGGGGAGGGGGGCTACACCTTC

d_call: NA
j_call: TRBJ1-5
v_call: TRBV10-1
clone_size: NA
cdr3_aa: CASSPGTVVGPQHF
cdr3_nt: TGCGCCAGCAGCCCTGGGACGGTTGTTGGACCCCAGCATTTT

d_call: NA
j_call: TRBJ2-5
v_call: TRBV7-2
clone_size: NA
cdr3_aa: CASSFSGTQYF
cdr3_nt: TGTGCCAGCAGCTTCTCGGGGACCCAGTACTTC

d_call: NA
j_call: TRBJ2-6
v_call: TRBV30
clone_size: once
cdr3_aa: CAWMRVSGANVLTF
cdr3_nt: TGTGCCTGGATGAGGGTCTCTGGGGCCAACGTCCTGACTTTC

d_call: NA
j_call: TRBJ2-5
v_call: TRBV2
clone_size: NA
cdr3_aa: CASSGLGASQETQYF
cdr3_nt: TGTGCCAGCAGTGGCCTAGGGGCCTCACAAGAGACCCAGTACTTC

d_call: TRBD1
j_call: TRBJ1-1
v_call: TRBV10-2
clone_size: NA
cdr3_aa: CASSVTARGLILETEAFF
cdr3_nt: TGCGCCAGCAGTGTAACGGCCAGGGGGCTGATATTAGAAACTGAAGCTTTCTTT

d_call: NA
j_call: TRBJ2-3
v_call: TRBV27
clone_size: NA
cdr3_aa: CASSLMDGTDTQYF
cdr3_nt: TGTGCCAGCAGTCTGATGGATGGCACAGATACGCAGTATTTT

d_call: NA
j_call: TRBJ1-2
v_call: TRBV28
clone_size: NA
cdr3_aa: CASSFQGANGYTF
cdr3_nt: TGTGCCAGCAGTTTCCAGGGCGCCAATGGCTACACCTTC

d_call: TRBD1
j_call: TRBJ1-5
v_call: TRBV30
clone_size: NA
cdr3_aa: CAWSRSWDSEGNQPQHF
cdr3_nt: TGTGCCTGGAGTCGGTCTTGGGACAGCGAGGGAAACCAGCCCCAGCATTTT

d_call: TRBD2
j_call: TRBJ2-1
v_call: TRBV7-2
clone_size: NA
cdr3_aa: CASSLPLAGESSYNEQFF
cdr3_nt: TGTGCCAGCAGCTTGCCGCTAGCGGGAGAAAGCTCCTACAATGAGCAGTTCTTC

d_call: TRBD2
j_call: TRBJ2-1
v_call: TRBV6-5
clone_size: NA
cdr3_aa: CAGTSGSINEQFF
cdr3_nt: TGTGCCGGTACTAGCGGGAGTATCAATGAGCAGTTCTTC

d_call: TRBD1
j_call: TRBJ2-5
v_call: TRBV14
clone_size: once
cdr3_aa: CASSPLGTDIQETQYF
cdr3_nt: TGTGCCAGCTCCCCCCTAGGGACAGATATCCAAGAGACCCAGTACTTC

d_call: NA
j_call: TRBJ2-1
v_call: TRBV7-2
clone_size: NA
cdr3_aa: CASSNGYEQFF
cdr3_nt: TGTGCCAGCAGCAATGGATATGAGCAGTTCTTC

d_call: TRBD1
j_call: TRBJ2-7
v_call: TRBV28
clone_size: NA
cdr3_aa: CASSLFRDRYEQYF
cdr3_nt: TGTGCCAGCAGTTTATTCAGGGACAGATACGAGCAGTACTTC

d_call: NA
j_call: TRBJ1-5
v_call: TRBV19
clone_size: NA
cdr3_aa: CASRLDFGNSNQPQHF
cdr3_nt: TGTGCCAGTAGGCTGGACTTCGGTAATAGCAATCAGCCCCAGCATTTT

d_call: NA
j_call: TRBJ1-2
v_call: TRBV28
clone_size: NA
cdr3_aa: CASSGDYGYTF
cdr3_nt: TGTGCCAGCTCCGGCGACTATGGCTACACCTTC

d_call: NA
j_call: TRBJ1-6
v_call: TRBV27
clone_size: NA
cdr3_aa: CASSFDQGNSPLHF
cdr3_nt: TGTGCCAGCAGTTTTGACCAGGGAAATTCACCCCTCCACTTT

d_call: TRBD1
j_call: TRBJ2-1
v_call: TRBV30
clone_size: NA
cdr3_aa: CAWSPGQGGNEQFF
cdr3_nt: TGTGCCTGGAGTCCGGGACAGGGTGGGAATGAGCAGTTCTTC

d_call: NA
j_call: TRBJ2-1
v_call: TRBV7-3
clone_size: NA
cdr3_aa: CASSLEVSHEQFF
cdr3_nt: TGTGCCAGCAGCTTAGAGGTTTCCCATGAGCAGTTCTTC